This passage covers 18 T cell receptor beta chains from one sample sequenced in a study of blood T cells in healthy people across ages. A second PCR, run for about 7 to 11 cycles, used a sample-barcoded 5' primer plus a J-beta primer mix. In TCRdb, the 5' RACE reads were re-called with MiXCR into one record per CDR3 protein. The sample has under 2,000,000 distinct CDR3 sequences; around 50% are singletons. Sequencing was performed on blood. All receptors come from a middle-aged woman in good health.

The chain has TRBV7-6 and TRBJ1-2; 11 nucleotides align to TRBD1. Germline V CDR1 and CDR2: SGHVS, FNYEAQ. CDR3 size: 17 residues. Trimming at V came to 4 bases and at J to 1 base, leaving 8 bases not matched to a gene. The CDR3 DNA reads as TGTGCCAGCAGCTCCCGGGACAGGGGGTTGGATAACTATGGCTACACCTTC. It encodes CASSSRDRGLDNYGYTF.

Regarding this clonotype: A read error may account for a junction end that differs from germline. This chain connects TRBV5-6 to TRBJ2-7; the D gene is possibly TRBD2 (6 bases). This CDR3 spans 15 amino acids. CDR1 and CDR2 from the germline V gene are SGHDT and YYEEEE. CDR3 protein: CASSLWGDPSYEQCF. CDR3 sequence (DNA): TGTGCCAGCAGCTTGTGGGGGGACCCCTCCTACGAGCAGTGCTTC.

In DNA form, the CDR3 reads TGCAGCGTTGAAGTTGGGATACTGAACACTGAAGCTTTCTTT. Translated: CSVEVGILNTEAFF. The rearrangement uses TRBV29-1 and TRBJ1-1; D gene ambiguous. V lost 1 base, J lost 0 bases, and 9 bases lay in between. This CDR3 spans 14 amino acids. CDR1 and CDR2 (germline): SQVTM, ANQGSEA. Full variable domain (rest looked up from reference TRBV29-1 and TRBJ1-1): SAVISQKPSRDICQRGTSLTIQCQVDSQVTMMFWYRQQPGQSLTLIATANQGSEATYESGFVIDKFPISRPNLTFSTLTVSNMSPEDSSIYLCSVEVGILNTEAFFGQGTRLTVV.

CDR3 region: CASSPYGQAEAFF. The CDR3 bases are TGTGCCAGCAGTCCATACGGACAGGCGGAAGCTTTCTTT. The gene calls are TRBV27 and TRBJ1-1, with TRBD1 identical over 7 bases. The CDR3 has 13 amino acids. From germline, CDR1 is MNHEY and CDR2 SMNVEV (reference sequence). The trim removed 5 bases at V and 8 bases at J, leaving 8 bases unmatched.

This clonotype has only a few counts. V usage is TRBV6-6 and J usage is TRBJ2-4; the D gene is possibly TRBD1 (5 bases). V lost 5 bases to trimming and J lost 8 bases, with 10 bases between them. Germline-derived CDR1 and CDR2 are MNHNY and SVGAGI (reference sequence). There are 12 residues in the CDR3. This CDR3 reads CASSPRADIQYF. Written as DNA, the CDR3 is TGTGCCAGCAGTCCCAGGGCAGACATTCAGTACTTC.

The chain joins TRBV25-1 to TRBJ2-5; D remains ambiguous. Trimming stripped 2 bases from V and 2 bases from J, with 9 bases between. The CDR3 has 14 residues. Germline V gene sequence: CDR1 MGHDK, CDR2 SYGVNS. This chain's CDR3 is CASSEDVRQETQYF. The CDR3 DNA reads as TGTGCCAGCAGTGAAGACGTAAGACAAGAGACCCAGTACTTC.

The sample holds a few counts of this clonotype. This chain connects TRBV6-5 to TRBJ2-5; a weak D match, TRBD1 (6 bases). The V gene lost 5 bases and the J gene lost 5 bases, with 15 bases spanning the gap. CDR1 and CDR2 from the germline V gene are MNHEY and SVGAGI. The CDR3 contains 14 residues. The CDR3 bases are TGTGCCAGCAGTCGCGGACAGTCTTGGGAGACCCAGTACTTC. Translated: CASSRGQSWETQYF.

This chain links TRBV6-2 or TRBV6-3 with TRBJ2-1; 9 nucleotides agree with TRBD1. Per the germline V gene, CDR1 is MNHEY and CDR2 is SVGEGT. V dropped 9 bases and J dropped 9; count of bases not matched to a gene: 18. This CDR3 has 16 amino acids. For the CDR3, the DNA is TGTGCCAGTGCTCCCTGGGACAGGGTGACCCTGGGTGAGCAGTTCTTC. It encodes CASAPWDRVTLGEQFF.

The genes are TRBV6-5 and TRBJ2-6; 8 bases fit TRBD1. The V segment lost 0 bases and the J segment 2 bases; nucleotides outside the gene matches: 3. In germline, CDR1 is MNHEY, CDR2 SVGAGI. The CDR3 sequence is 17 residues long. The CDR3 DNA reads as TGTGCCAGCAGTTACTCGACAGGGGCCCCTGGGGCCAACGTCCTGACTTTC. It yields the protein CASSYSTGAPGANVLTF.

The rearrangement uses TRBV27 and TRBJ2-3, with TRBD2 identical over 9 bases. V dropped 8 bases and J dropped 1; count of bases not matched to a gene: 16. The CDR3 totals 18 residues. CDR1 is MNHEY, CDR2 SMNVEV, per germline (reference sequence). The CDR3 protein is CASHRQRGVPTGTDTQYF. The CDR3 region has the DNA TGTGCCAGCCATCGTCAGCGGGGGGTACCCACGGGCACAGATACGCAGTATTTT.

This clonotype was seen a few times. This chain uses TRBV20-1 with TRBJ2-7, with D possibly called TRBD1 or TRBD2 (5 bases each). The J call is uncertain, as TRBJ2-5 better fits the DNA end. Germline CDR1 DFQATT, CDR2 SNEGSKA (reference sequence). This CDR3 region has 14 residues. CDR3: CSARGGVASETQYF. CDR3 DNA sequence: TGCAGTGCTAGAGGAGGGGTGGCATCAGAGACCCAGTACTTC.

The chain is built from TRBV15 and TRBJ2-3; no reliable D call. In germline, CDR1 is LNHNV, CDR2 YYDKDF (reference sequence). Trimming took off 6 bases at V and 1 base at J, with 8 bases between the two ends. This CDR3 contains 13 residues. The CDR3: CATRPAGTDTQYF. The DNA for the CDR3 is TGTGCCACCAGACCTGCAGGCACAGATACGCAGTATTTT.

This clonotype has only a few counts. The V gene is TRBV20-1, the J gene TRBJ1-2, with D possibly TRBD1 on 6 matching bases. Germline loops: CDR1 DFQATT, CDR2 SNEGSKA (reference sequence). This CDR3 spans 14 amino acids. The V and J ends lost 0 bases and 5 bases respectively, with 13 bases between them. The CDR3 DNA is TGCAGTGCTAGAGATCAAGGGACAAATTATGGCTACACCTTC. The encoded protein is CSARDQGTNYGYTF.

The chain recombines TRBV9 with TRBJ1-4; D is uncertain. Germline-derived CDR1 and CDR2 are SGDLS and YYNGEE. The CDR3 spans 16 residues. Deletions cut 0 bases from V and 0 bases from J, with 9 bases between. The DNA for the CDR3 is TGTGCCAGCAGCGTAGGGGCAGGAACAACTAATGAAAAACTGTTTTTT. Translation: CASSVGAGTTNEKLFF.

CDR3 sequence reads: CASSQGTGRGHEQYF. Here the CDR3 DNA reads TGTGCCAGCAGCCAAGGGACAGGGAGGGGCCACGAGCAGTACTTC. This sequence joins TRBV14 and TRBJ2-5; possible D gene TRBD1, 8 bases. The J call may be wrong; the DNA end is better matched by TRBJ2-7. This CDR3 comprises 15 residues. CDR1 is SGHDN, CDR2 FVKESK, per germline.

This clonotype has a handful of counts. The chain uses TRBV20-1 and TRBJ2-1; weak D call: TRBD2 (7 bases). Near its end, the DNA agrees better with TRBJ2-7, so the J call may be wrong. From germline, CDR1 is DFQATT and CDR2 SNEGSKA (reference sequence). The CDR3 extends over 14 amino acids. The CDR3 reads CSARGGGAYNEQYF. In DNA, the CDR3 is TGCAGTGCTAGAGGAGGGGGGGCCTACAATGAGCAGTACTTC.

The chain carries TRBV6-5 and TRBJ2-7; no definite D call. The length of the CDR3 is 9 residues. V lost 10 bases to trimming and J lost 7 bases, with 8 bases between them. Looked up from germline, CDR1 is MNHEY and CDR2 is SVGAGI. The DNA for the CDR3 is TGTGCCACCTCGAGAGAGCAGTACTTC. Residues: CATSREQYF.

The V call is TRBV7-2, the J call TRBJ2-1; TRBD1 aligns across 7 bases. Germline lookup yields CDR1 SGHTA and CDR2 FQGNSA. Losses at the gene ends were 5 bases for V and 3 bases for J; bases not matched to a gene: 7. The CDR3 length is 15 residues. CDR3 in DNA: TGTGCCAGCAGCACCACAGGGGACAGCTACAATGAGCAGTTCTTC. It encodes CASSTTGDSYNEQFF. The full variable domain, its missing parts supplied by reference TRBV7-2 and TRBJ2-1, is GAGVSQSPSNKVTEKGKDVELRCDPISGHTALYWYRQSLGQGLEFLIYFQGNSAPDKSGLPSDRFSAERTGGSVSTLTIQRTQQEDSAVYLCASSTTGDSYNEQFFGPGTRLTVL.